The sequence of this TCR beta chain was determined in a study of blood T cell repertoires in COVID-19. Overall study: There were acute and convalescent COVID-19 samples, and they came from the United States, Italy and Spain. T cells, B-cell-depleted T cells, or PBMCs supplied cDNA or gDNA.

Germline CDR1 is MNHEY and CDR2 is SMNVEV (reference sequence). The V gene lost 3 bases and the J gene lost 2 bases, with 10 bases spanning the gap. CDR3 size: 14 residues. As originally analysed: Estimation of nucleated cell counts relied on the amplification of reference gene primers. Using immunoSEQ multiplex PCR, the repertoire was profiled, and TCRdb retains in-frame clones only, with some absent. That table supplies the V and J calls and clone size; D and trimming were determined from the DNA. The profile shows about 210,000 clones, about 91% of them singletons. This clone was observed a single time.

The sequence was obtained from a man between 18 and 35 years old with active or convalescent COVID-19. Sequencing was carried out using peripheral blood. The chain has TRBV27 and TRBJ1-1; weak D call: TRBD1 (5 bases). This chain's CDR3 is CASSFRGINTEAFF. For the CDR3, the DNA is TGTGCCAGCAGTTTCCGGGGGATAAACACTGAAGCTTTCTTT.